A single sample is the source of the 28 T cell receptor beta chains below, sequenced in a study of blood T cells in healthy people across ages. Alongside a J-beta primer mix, a sample-barcoded 5' primer served in a second PCR lasting about 7 to 11 cycles. One entry per CDR3 protein, called by TCRdb with MiXCR from the 5' RACE reads. The sample lists around 900,000 distinct CDR3 sequences; roughly 51% were seen once. The sample consisted of blood. All receptors come from a woman aged 60 to 75 in good health.

The genes are TRBV6-5 and TRBJ2-5; tentatively, D is TRBD2 (5 bases). CDR3 size: 16 residues. V gave up 5 bases and J gave up 1 base, with 17 bases separating them. In germline, CDR1 is MNHEY, CDR2 SVGAGI. The CDR3 region has the DNA TGTGCCAGCAGTACACCCCGCGAGGGTTCCCAAGAGACCCAGTACTTC. Protein product: CASSTPREGSQETQYF.

The V and J genes are TRBV5-1 and TRBJ2-1; D could derive from TRBD1 or TRBD2 (5 bases each). CDR1 is SGHRS and CDR2 is YFSETQ in the germline V gene. V gave up 4 bases and J gave up 1 base, with 15 bases separating them. The CDR3 runs to 16 residues. The CDR3 is CASSPIGTRSYNEQFF. CDR3 in DNA: TGCGCCAGCAGCCCAATAGGGACCCGTTCCTACAATGAGCAGTTCTTC. The variable domain in full, with the rest retrieved from reference TRBV5-1 and TRBJ2-1, is KAGVTQTPRYLIKTRGQQVTLSCSPISGHRSVSWYQQTPGQGLQFLFEYFSETQRNKGNFPGRFSGRQFSNSRSEMNVSTLELGDSALYLCASSPIGTRSYNEQFFGPGTRLTVL.

This clonotype was seen only a few times. This sequence joins TRBV27 and TRBJ2-7; 7 nucleotides match TRBD2. This CDR3 comprises 15 residues. The germline V gene has CDR1 MNHEY and CDR2 SMNVEV (reference sequence). Unmatched junction bases numbered 10, after V lost 5 bases and J lost 3 bases. CDR3 DNA sequence: TGTGCCAGCAGTGCCTTGGTGGGAGGGGTCTACGAGCAGTACTTC. Encoded protein: CASSALVGGVYEQYF.

The chain links TRBV28 to TRBJ2-3; TRBD2 matches at 9 bases. V was clipped by 2 bases and J by 6 bases; unmatched bases: 9. The CDR3 covers 16 residues. The germline V gene has CDR1 MDHEN and CDR2 SYDVKM. CDR3 nucleotide sequence: TGTGCCAGCAGTTTACGTAGCGGGAGTGCCCCTGATACGCAGTATTTT. This sequence encodes CASSLRSGSAPDTQYF.

This clonotype has more than one count but fewer than ten. The J gene is TRBJ2-3, the V gene TRBV29-1; D ambiguous. Germline V CDR1 and CDR2: SQVTM, ANQGSEA. V lost 8 bases, J lost 6 bases, and 24 bases lay in between. The CDR3 is made up of 15 amino acids. The CDR3 here is CSSSLPRLGRDTQYF. The CDR3, as DNA: TGCAGCTCCTCCCTCCCCAGACTTGGAAGGGATACGCAGTATTTT.

This chain links TRBV20-1 with TRBJ2-5; D call uncertain. CDR3 size: 14 residues. V lost 6 bases and J lost 2, with 16 bases in between. From germline, CDR1 is DFQATT and CDR2 SNEGSKA (reference sequence). CDR3 DNA sequence: TGCAGTGCCGACCCGCGGATCCAACAAGAGACCCAGTACTTC. As protein: CSADPRIQQETQYF.

The chain has TRBV29-1 and TRBJ2-3; no clear D gene. The CDR3 runs to 11 residues. The germline CDR1 and CDR2 sequences are SQVTM and ANQGSEA. The V end lost 5 bases, the J end lost 5 bases, and 8 bases lay between the germline ends. The DNA for the CDR3 is TGCAGCGTTCGGCTGGTAGATACGCAGTATTTT. Protein: CSVRLVDTQYF.

Worth noting for this clonotype: An end of the junction differs from the germline gene, which may be a read error. The DNA of the CDR3 is TGTGTCAGCAGCTTATCAGAATGGCAGTTCTTC. This codes for CVSSLSEWQFF. The chain is built from TRBV7-9 and TRBJ2-1; D uncertain. Germline V lookup: CDR1 SEHNR, CDR2 FQNEAQ (reference sequence). The CDR3 contains 11 residues.

This sequence joins TRBV4-1 and TRBJ1-6, with D hard to call. The V gene lost 1 base and the J gene lost 5 bases, with 6 bases spanning the gap. The CDR3 contains 14 residues. Germline V lookup: CDR1 MGHRA, CDR2 YSYEKL. The CDR3 bases are TGCGCCAGCAGCCAAGTACTGAATAATTCACCCCTCCACTTT. As protein: CASSQVLNNSPLHF.

This clonotype was counted a few times. This chain joins TRBV5-1 and TRBJ2-7; 7 bases are a match to TRBD2. CDR1 and CDR2 (germline): SGHRS, YFSETQ. V lost 5 bases to trimming and J lost 2 bases; unmatched junction nucleotides: 10. The CDR3 has 15 amino acids. The CDR3 reads CASSAHTSAAYEQYF. Here the CDR3 DNA reads TGCGCCAGCAGTGCGCATACTAGCGCAGCCTACGAGCAGTACTTC.

The chain carries TRBV7-2 and TRBJ2-7; D is possibly TRBD2 (5 bases). V lost 5 bases to trimming and J lost 0 bases, with 17 bases between them. CDR3 length equals 16 residues. Germline V gene data show CDR1 as SGHTA and CDR2 as FQGNSA. The CDR3 sequence is CASSPGRRYRSYEQYF. CDR3 DNA: TGTGCCAGCAGCCCAGGACGGAGGTACCGCTCCTACGAGCAGTACTTC.

The V and J genes are TRBV5-5 and TRBJ2-1; 16 nucleotides align to TRBD2. The CDR3 loop spans 19 amino acids. Germline assignment: CDR1 SGHKS and CDR2 YYEKEE (reference sequence). V lost 4 bases to trimming and J lost 7 bases; unmatched junction nucleotides: 14. The CDR3 sequence: CASSPWGTGGLAGGNEQFF. Here the CDR3 DNA reads TGTGCCAGCAGCCCCTGGGGGACAGGGGGACTAGCGGGAGGGAATGAGCAGTTCTTC.

This sequence joins TRBV11-2 and TRBJ2-4, with a tentative D call TRBD2 (5 bases). The DNA end is more similar to TRBJ2-7, so the J call may be wrong. This CDR3 has 15 amino acids. Looked up from germline, CDR1 is SGHAT and CDR2 is FQNNGV. The CDR3 sequence: CASSLDDYLITEQYF. CDR3 nucleotides: TGTGCCAGCAGCTTAGATGACTATCTTATTACCGAGCAGTACTTC.

The CDR3 DNA sequence: TGCGCCAGCAGCCCAATAGGCGGACAAGAGGGGCTAAGGGGCCCCAAAAACATTCAGTACTTC. The encoded protein is CASSPIGGQEGLRGPKNIQYF. This sequence joins TRBV4-1 and TRBJ2-4; D assignment may be TRBD1 or TRBD2 (5 bases each). The CDR3 is 21 amino acids. The V end lost 4 bases, the J end lost 2 bases, and 30 bases lay between the germline ends. Looked up from germline, CDR1 is MGHRA and CDR2 is YSYEKL.

The chain uses TRBV7-8 and TRBJ1-5; 8 nucleotides line up with TRBD1. CDR1 SGHVS and CDR2 FQNEAQ come from the germline V gene. The CDR3 consists of 15 residues. J lost 1 base, V lost 5 bases, and 4 bases had no gene match. The CDR3 coding sequence is TGTGCCAGCAGCAAGACAGGGGACAGCAATCAGCCCCAGCATTTT. Residues: CASSKTGDSNQPQHF.

The chain has TRBV27 and TRBJ2-5; 13 positions agree with TRBD2. This CDR3 region has 16 residues. CDR1 and CDR2 (germline): MNHEY, SMNVEV (reference sequence). The ends lost 7 bases at V and 3 bases at J; junction bases unmatched: 8. CDR3 sequence: CASNQGLAGVKETQYF. The CDR3 bases are TGTGCCAGCAACCAAGGACTAGCGGGAGTTAAAGAGACCCAGTACTTC.

The CDR3 spells CASSLSPGREVDGYTF. CDR3 bases: TGTGCCAGCAGCTTGTCTCCAGGGAGGGAAGTCGATGGCTACACCTTC. V usage is TRBV5-5 and J usage is TRBJ1-2, with D possibly TRBD1 on 5 matching bases. The CDR3 spans 16 residues. Looked up from germline, CDR1 is SGHKS and CDR2 is YYEKEE (reference sequence). V lost 1 base, J lost 6 bases, and 19 bases lay in between.

J is TRBJ2-7 and V is TRBV4-1, with 11 nucleotides matching TRBD2. Germline CDR1 reads MGHRA; CDR2 reads YSYEKL. V was clipped by 2 bases and J by 5 bases; unmatched bases: 5. CDR3 length: 15 residues. The CDR3 reads CASSQPTSGKNEQYF. The CDR3 bases are TGCGCCAGCAGCCAACCGACTAGCGGGAAAAACGAGCAGTACTTC.

This clonotype was seen a few times. The rearrangement joins TRBV7-9 to TRBJ2-7; D remains ambiguous. CDR3 length equals 16 residues. The germline V and J ends were trimmed by 4 bases and 2 bases, with 18 bases remaining between them. Germline CDR1 is SEHNR and CDR2 is FQNEAQ (reference sequence). Here the CDR3 reads CASSSWSRVYPYEQYF. The CDR3 DNA reads TGTGCCAGCAGCTCTTGGAGTCGGGTATACCCCTACGAGCAGTACTTC.

The chain links TRBV20-1 to TRBJ2-2; 8 positions agree with TRBD1. CDR3 size: 16 residues. CDR1 and CDR2 (germline): DFQATT, SNEGSKA (reference sequence). J lost 3 bases, V lost 6 bases, and 12 bases had no gene match. For the CDR3, the DNA is TGCAGTGCCACTATCAGGGGGCAGAACCACACCGGGGAGCTGTTTTTT. This translates into CSATIRGQNHTGELFF.

The chain carries TRBV21-1 and TRBJ2-1; the D call in the table, TRBD1, was not verified against the DNA. TRBV21-1 is termed a pseudogene. The CDR3 loop spans 12 amino acids. CDR3 in amino acids: CASRDTYNEQFF. The CDR3 coding sequence is TGTGCCAGCAGGGACACTTACAATGAGCAGTTCTTC.

The CDR3 DNA reads as TGTGCCAGCAGTTACGGGGACAGCCGAGGCTACACCTTC. Protein: CASSYGDSRGYTF. The chain combines TRBV6-5 with TRBJ1-2; 7 bases are shared with TRBD1. The CDR3 length is 13 residues. V was pared by 2 bases and J by 8 bases, with 5 bases of the junction left unmatched. CDR1 and CDR2 (germline): MNHEY, SVGAGI.

This clonotype was counted only a few times. The J gene is TRBJ2-7, the V gene TRBV21-1. TRBV21-1 is a recognized pseudogene. There are 12 residues in the CDR3. The CDR3 sequence is CASSPRPYEQYF. The CDR3 DNA follows: TGTGCCAGCAGCCCACGACCCTACGAGCAGTACTTC.

This clonotype was seen more than once but under ten times. The gene calls are TRBV25-1 and TRBJ1-1, with D unclear. The germline V gene encodes CDR1 MGHDK and CDR2 SYGVNS. With 5 bases removed from V and 2 bases from J, the gap between germline ends came to 18 bases. The CDR3 has 16 amino acids. The CDR3 spells CASSPKYQSGNTEAFF. CDR3 bases: TGTGCCAGCAGTCCCAAGTACCAATCCGGCAACACTGAAGCTTTCTTT.

This clonotype was seen only once. Written as DNA, the CDR3 is TGCGCCAGCAGCCAAGAGGGACGAGCGACCACAGATACGCAGTATTTT. This translates into CASSQEGRATTDTQYF. The chain carries TRBV4-1 and TRBJ2-3; D is perhaps TRBD1 or TRBD2 (5 bases each). This CDR3 has 16 amino acids. Trimming cost V 0 bases and J 2 bases, with 12 bases left between them. Looked up from germline, CDR1 is MGHRA and CDR2 is YSYEKL.

This clonotype appeared a few times. The J gene is TRBJ2-7, the V gene TRBV3-1; the D gene could be TRBD1 or TRBD2 (5 bases each). CDR1 and CDR2 (germline): LGHDT, YNNKEL (reference sequence). The V end was cut by 5 bases, the J end by 3 bases, with 11 bases between. This CDR3 spans 13 amino acids. The DNA of the CDR3 is TGTGCCAGCAGCAAACGGGACCTCTACGAGCAGTACTTC. The encoded protein is CASSKRDLYEQYF.

This clonotype has a handful of counts. The chain joins TRBV2 to TRBJ1-1; the D is unclear. Looked up from germline, CDR1 is SNHLY and CDR2 is FYNNEI. The CDR3 is 13 amino acids. The V end was cut by 6 bases, the J end by 4 bases, with 12 bases between. DNA for the CDR3: TGTGCCAGCAGCCTTAGGCCTGCCACTGAAGCTTTCTTT. This gives the protein CASSLRPATEAFF.

This chain joins TRBV2 and TRBJ2-1; TRBD2 aligns across 9 bases. V shed 6 bases, J shed 9 bases, and the junction held 6 bases outside the gene matches. This CDR3 is 13 amino acids long. Germline values: CDR1 SNHLY, CDR2 FYNNEI. The CDR3, as DNA: TGTGCCAGCAGGGTTAGCGGGAGCGGTGAGCAGTTCTTC. Translating it yields CASRVSGSGEQFF.